What follows are 31 T cell receptor beta chains derived from one specimen sequenced in a study of shared clonotypes between healthy human individuals. Assay used: immunoSEQ multiplex PCR; TCRdb lists only in-frame clones, some missing. The sample holds millions of clones; around 95% are singletons and the top ten take 0.1% to 0.15%. The sequencing input was naive CD4+ T cells sorted from blood. Regarding subset: CD45RA+ positively selected. Receptor source: a man between 18 and 35 years old in good health.

The rearrangement links TRBV6-1 to TRBJ2-1; D is possibly TRBD2 (6 bases). The CDR3 extends over 15 amino acids. V lost 1 base and J 2 bases, leaving 9 bases between the germline ends. Germline V gene data show CDR1 as MNHNS and CDR2 as SASEGT. The DNA of the CDR3 is TGTGCCAGCAGTGAAGAAGTAGCGGCCTACAATGAGCAGTTCTTC. Protein sequence: CASSEEVAAYNEQFF.

This chain uses TRBV2 with TRBJ2-2; unclear D gene. The germline V gene encodes CDR1 SNHLY and CDR2 FYNNEI. Trimming took 6 bases from V and 8 from J, leaving 7 bases between them. The CDR3 runs to 11 residues. The CDR3 here is CASSLRGELFF. The CDR3 nucleotides are TGTGCCAGCAGCCTCCGGGGGGAGCTGTTTTTT.

This chain joins TRBV10-1 and TRBJ1-2; no clear D gene. Germline loops: CDR1 WNHNN, CDR2 SYGVQD (reference sequence). Trimming took 6 bases from V and 7 from J, leaving 21 bases between them. CDR3 length equals 15 residues. CDR3 DNA sequence: TGCGCCAGCAGCCCTGACCGGTTGGACGCCGGTGGCTACACCTTC. Residues: CASSPDRLDAGGYTF.

V and J are TRBV19 and TRBJ1-1; no clear D. The length of the CDR3 is 12 residues. Germline assignment: CDR1 LNHDA and CDR2 SQIVND (reference sequence). The V gene lost 2 bases and the J gene lost 1 base, with 2 bases spanning the gap. The CDR3 DNA reads as TGTGCCAGTAGTATACCGAACACTGAAGCTTTCTTT. Translated, it gives CASSIPNTEAFF.

The chain has TRBV11-2 and TRBJ2-1, with D unresolved. Germline V gives CDR1 SGHAT, CDR2 FQNNGV. Trimming removed 5 bases from V and 9 bases from J, with 11 bases in between. The CDR3 covers 12 residues. The DNA of the CDR3 is TGTGCCAGCAGCCTTGGCACCGGTGAGCAGTTCTTC. This encodes CASSLGTGEQFF.

The chain combines TRBV2 with TRBJ1-1, with 11 bases matching TRBD1. The CDR3 spans 15 residues. V shed 5 bases and J 1 base; nucleotides not matched to a gene: 3. Per the germline V gene, CDR1 is SNHLY and CDR2 is FYNNEI. The CDR3 bases are TGTGCCAGCAGTTGGGGACAGGGGGGGAACACTGAAGCTTTCTTT. This gives the protein CASSWGQGGNTEAFF.

The CDR3 loop reads CASSTTGGITEAFF. The CDR3 nucleotides read TGTGCCAGCAGCACGACAGGGGGGATCACTGAAGCTTTCTTT. The gene calls are TRBV21-1 and TRBJ1-1; the tabulated D call, TRBD1, remains unverified against the DNA. TRBV21-1 is tagged as a pseudogene. This CDR3 is 14 amino acids long.

V usage is TRBV19 and J usage is TRBJ1-5; D not resolved. The CDR3 covers 14 residues. Trimming shortened V by 7 bases and J by 4 bases, and 14 bases separated the two germline ends. The germline CDR1 and CDR2 sequences are LNHDA and SQIVND (reference sequence). CDR3 in DNA: TGTGCCAGTACCCCGCCGGGGTGGAATCAGCCCCAGCATTTT. This encodes CASTPPGWNQPQHF.

The rearrangement links TRBV18 to TRBJ2-7, with 7 bases matching TRBD1. With 0 bases clipped from V and 6 bases from J, the junction kept 11 bases outside the gene matches. This CDR3 has 16 amino acids. Per the germline V gene, CDR1 is KGHSH and CDR2 is LQKENI. The CDR3: CASSPPGQGVRGEQYF. Written as DNA, the CDR3 is TGTGCCAGCTCACCACCGGGGCAGGGGGTACGAGGCGAGCAGTACTTC.

This clone turned up a few times. This chain links TRBV29-1 with TRBJ1-2; 8 bases agree with TRBD1. Germline V gene lookup returns CDR1 SQVTM and CDR2 ANQGSEA. The CDR3 is 15 residues long. Trimming cost V 4 bases and J 6 bases; bases outside gene matches: 13. The CDR3 DNA is TGCAGCGTTGGTGTTCTCGGACAGGGAAGTGATGGCTACACCTTC. This translates into CSVGVLGQGSDGYTF.

The chain couples TRBV6-1 to TRBJ2-7, with 9 bases that match TRBD1. Per the germline V gene, CDR1 is MNHNS and CDR2 is SASEGT. The CDR3 length is 14 residues. V trimming: 6 bases; J trimming: 4 bases; junction bases outside the gene matches: 7. The CDR3 DNA follows: TGTGCCAGCAGCGGGGACAGGGCGTCGTACGAGCAGTACTTC. It yields the protein CASSGDRASYEQYF.

This rearrangement joins TRBV5-1 to TRBJ2-2, with D perhaps TRBD1 (6 bases). The germline V gene has CDR1 SGHRS and CDR2 YFSETQ. The CDR3 loop spans 16 amino acids. Deletions cut 0 bases from V and 4 bases from J, with 13 bases between. CDR3 protein: CASSLAGDALTGELFF. CDR3 DNA sequence: TGCGCCAGCAGCTTGGCAGGGGACGCCCTCACCGGGGAGCTGTTTTTT.

Of note for this clone: One junction end disagrees with the germline gene, perhaps due to a read error. CDR3 region: CASTQQGADYGYTF. The CDR3 DNA reads TGTGCCAGCACCCAACAGGGGGCGGACTATGGCTACACCTTC. V is TRBV4-2 and J is TRBJ1-2; 9 bases agree with TRBD1. CDR3 length: 14 residues. Germline lookup yields CDR1 LGHNA and CDR2 YNFKEQ.

This chain links TRBV1 with TRBJ2-6; the table assigns TRBD2, which was not confirmed against the DNA. TRBV1 represents a pseudogene. The CDR3 is made up of 12 amino acids. CDR3 amino acids: CTSRSRANVLTF. CDR3 DNA sequence: TGCACCAGCAGGAGTCGGGCCAACGTCCTGACTTTC.

The V call is TRBV7-9, the J call TRBJ1-5; D gene uncertain. With 3 bases removed from V and 7 bases from J, the gap between germline ends came to 10 bases. Germline V gene data show CDR1 as SEHNR and CDR2 as FQNEAQ (reference sequence). CDR3 length: 13 residues. The CDR3 sequence: CASSFTDMQPQHF. The CDR3 nucleotides read TGTGCCAGCAGCTTCACAGATATGCAGCCCCAGCATTTT.

This clone was counted between two and nine times. The J gene is TRBJ2-7, the V gene TRBV18; D remains unclear. This CDR3 comprises 14 residues. V was trimmed by 3 bases and J by 4 bases, leaving 13 bases between them. Germline V gene sequence: CDR1 KGHSH, CDR2 LQKENI. CDR3 in DNA: TGTGCCAGCTCACCGCCGACAAATCCGTACGAGCAGTACTTC. This encodes CASSPPTNPYEQYF.

J is TRBJ2-2 and V is TRBV4-1, with 9 bases fitting TRBD2. Germline V lookup: CDR1 MGHRA, CDR2 YSYEKL. The V gene end was trimmed by 3 bases and the J gene end by 5 bases; junction bases not matched to a gene: 16. CDR3 length: 19 residues. CDR3 sequence: CASSQGKFPGLAVTGELFF. CDR3 DNA sequence: TGCGCCAGCAGCCAGGGGAAATTTCCGGGACTAGCAGTGACCGGGGAGCTGTTTTTT.

The chain employs TRBV29-1 and TRBJ2-2; D ambiguous. CDR3 length: 11 residues. Trimming stripped 3 bases from V and 5 bases from J, with 4 bases between. Germline assignment: CDR1 SQVTM and CDR2 ANQGSEA. CDR3 protein: CSVDETGELFF. In DNA, the CDR3 is TGCAGCGTTGACGAAACCGGGGAGCTGTTTTTT.

The count of this clone is one. V usage is TRBV6-6 and J usage is TRBJ2-7; D is possibly TRBD2 (5 bases). The germline V gene has CDR1 MNHNY and CDR2 SVGAGI (reference sequence). The germline V and J ends were trimmed by 6 bases and 6 bases, with 24 bases remaining between them. CDR3 size: 16 residues. The CDR3 loop is CASRSLFRELLGEQYF. Here the CDR3 DNA reads TGTGCCAGCAGATCCCTTTTCCGGGAACTATTGGGCGAGCAGTACTTC.

In this sample, this clone turned up once. The chain is built from TRBV28 and TRBJ1-3; a possible D gene is TRBD1 (5 bases). The CDR3 runs to 12 residues. Germline CDR1 MDHEN, CDR2 SYDVKM. V lost 6 bases and J lost 4, with 7 bases in between. The CDR3 bases are TGTGCCAGCAGGGGGCCCGGAAACACCATATATTTT. Amino acids: CASRGPGNTIYF.

The rearrangement uses TRBV4-1 and TRBJ1-2; D unresolved. The germline V gene has CDR1 MGHRA and CDR2 YSYEKL. V lost 5 bases to trimming and J lost 4 bases, with 11 bases between them. CDR3 size: 13 residues. As DNA, the CDR3 is TGCGCCAGCAGCAGAAGCCCTTCCTATGGCTACACCTTC. Translation: CASSRSPSYGYTF.

This chain uses TRBV7-9 with TRBJ2-7; D is possibly TRBD1 (6 bases). Trimming removed 4 bases from V and 9 bases from J, with 16 bases in between. Germline V gene sequence: CDR1 SEHNR, CDR2 FQNEAQ (reference sequence). The CDR3 consists of 13 residues. The CDR3 DNA is TGTGCCAGCAGCTCGAACACAGGGAAATCGCAGTACTTC. It is translated as CASSSNTGKSQYF.

About this clone: The identical CDR3 is also encoded by other nucleotide sequences in the sample. This sequence joins TRBV5-1 and TRBJ1-6; the D is unclear. The V gene lost 0 bases and the J gene lost 5 bases, with 9 bases spanning the gap. CDR3 length: 15 amino acids. From germline, CDR1 is SGHRS and CDR2 YFSETQ. Here the CDR3 DNA reads TGCGCCAGCAGCTTGGGTGGGCCTGATAATTCACCCCTCCACTTT. It is translated as CASSLGGPDNSPLHF.

Note on this clone: Other DNA variants within this sample encode the same CDR3. The chain employs TRBV18 and TRBJ2-7; D remains ambiguous. The ends were cut back, 3 bases at V and 0 bases at J, with 9 bases in the middle. From germline, CDR1 is KGHSH and CDR2 LQKENI. The CDR3 is made up of 14 amino acids. DNA of the CDR3: TGTGCCAGCTCACCGGAGAGAGGCTCCTACGAGCAGTACTTC. Its protein product is CASSPERGSYEQYF.

The chain has TRBV6-6 and TRBJ2-7; 9 bases are a match to TRBD1. CDR3 length: 15 residues. Germline lookup yields CDR1 MNHNY and CDR2 SVGAGI (reference sequence). Trimming took 2 bases from V and 0 from J; bases not matched to a gene: 2. The CDR3 nucleotides read TGTGCCAGCAGTTACGGGGACAGGGCCTCCTACGAGCAGTACTTC. Its translation is CASSYGDRASYEQYF.

The rearrangement links TRBV7-2 to TRBJ1-4, with D tentatively TRBD1 (6 bases). CDR1 SGHTA and CDR2 FQGNSA come from the germline V gene. The CDR3 length is 14 residues. V was trimmed by 0 bases and J by 7 bases, leaving 9 bases between them. CDR3: CASSLAGGAEKLFF. The CDR3 coding sequence is TGTGCCAGCAGCTTAGCAGGGGGGGCTGAAAAACTGTTTTTT.

As for this clone: A much larger clone sits a single nucleotide away, making a read error possible. V gene TRBV5-4 combines with J gene TRBJ1-2; 9 bases agree with TRBD1. With 4 bases clipped from V and 8 bases from J, the junction kept 9 bases outside the gene matches. The CDR3 extends over 14 amino acids. Germline V gene data show CDR1 as SGHNT and CDR2 as YYREEE (reference sequence). The CDR3 nucleotides are TGTGCCAGCAGCCAAGCAGACAGGGGGTTAGGCTACACCTTC. Translated: CASSQADRGLGYTF.

Details on this clone: The limits of the CDR3 on the DNA are not certain, so only TCRdb's listed CDR3 is given. The chain has TRBV7-9 and TRBJ1-2. Germline CDR1 is SEHNR and CDR2 is FQNEAQ (reference sequence). Counting both end residues, the CDR3 totals 16 amino acids. The CDR3 sequence: CASSLPLGTEGYGYTF.

The chain uses TRBV7-8 and TRBJ1-5, with TRBD1 matching over 7 bases. The J segment lost 4 bases and the V segment lost 4 bases, leaving 10 bases of the junction unmatched. The CDR3 covers 16 residues. Germline CDR1 reads SGHVS; CDR2 reads FQNEAQ. The CDR3 DNA reads TGTGCCAGCAGCTCACAGACCGGGACAGTAAATCAGCCCCAGCATTTT. As protein: CASSSQTGTVNQPQHF.

V is TRBV12-5 and J is TRBJ2-2, with 8 bases that match TRBD1. The CDR3 contains 16 residues. The germline V gene has CDR1 LGHNT and CDR2 FRNRAP. J was trimmed by 0 bases and V by 6 bases; bases with no gene match: 6. The CDR3 DNA reads TGTGCTAGTGGATCCGGGACAGGACCGAACACCGGGGAGCTGTTTTTT. It encodes CASGSGTGPNTGELFF.

In regard to this clone: One end of the junction does not line up with germline, which may come from a read error. V gene TRBV25-1 combines with J gene TRBJ1-1; D unresolved. Germline V gene data show CDR1 as MGHDK and CDR2 as SYGVNS. The CDR3 is 13 residues long. This chain's CDR3 is CASSEWMNTEAFF. The CDR3 DNA reads TGTGCCAGCAGCGAATGGATGAACACTGAAGCTTTCTTT. Full variable domain (rest looked up from reference TRBV25-1 and TRBJ1-1): EADIYQTPRYLVIGTGKKITLECSQTMGHDKMYWYQQDPGMELHLIHYSYGVNSTEKGDLSSESTVSRIRTEHFPLTLESARPSHTSQYLCASSEWMNTEAFFGQGTRLTVV.